This section outlines one TCR beta chain sequence together with its context. Its antigen is not known. V was pared by 0 bases and J by 11 bases, with 17 bases between. CDR3 length equals 14 residues. CDR1 and CDR2 (germline): SGDLS, YYNGEE. The data were obtained in a study of cytomegalovirus exposure and HLA in healthy donors. The PCR made use of 60 Vbeta and 13 Jbeta primers. Clones were sequenced by immunoSEQ multiplex PCR, and TCRdb holds only the in-frame ones, with some missing. The data show about 180,000 clones, roughly four fifths seen once. Points from the study as a whole: Association of a missense DCLRE1C variant with TCR beta V- and J-gene trimming was reported in a later analysis. Several top significant clusters appeared, in a later analysis, to be linked to common viral pathogens. In an earlier analysis, productive rearrangement rates for most beta V segments clustered near 87% or 30%.

The chain couples TRBV9 to TRBJ2-5; D is possibly TRBD1 (6 bases). This TCR was sampled from a woman aged 50 to 65 in good health and CMV-seronegative. Sequencing was performed on PBMCs. CDR3 region: CASSVEGQSLKQYF. CDR3 coding DNA: TGTGCCAGCAGCGTAGAGGGACAAAGTCTTAAACAGTACTTC.